The 4 T cell receptor beta chains below all came from one sample that was sequenced in a study of technical replicates of blood from several donors. Assay: immunoSEQ multiplex PCR; the TCRdb copy retains only in-frame clones and omits some. The repertoire has about 83,000 clones, approximately 97% of them found once; the top ten carry about 0.31%. The sequenced sample was T cells isolated from PBMCs. The source is a human donor in good health.

This clone was detected only once. Here the CDR3 reads CASSLSRPGLYTEAFF. For the CDR3, the DNA is TGTGCCAGCAGCTTAAGCCGACCGGGACTCTACACTGAAGCTTTCTTT. The chain employs TRBV7-3 and TRBJ1-1; possible D gene TRBD1, 5 bases. The V gene lost 1 base and the J gene lost 3 bases, with 15 bases spanning the gap. Germline assignment: CDR1 SGHTA and CDR2 FQGTGA. The CDR3 has 16 amino acids. Full variable domain (rest looked up from reference TRBV7-3 and TRBJ1-1): GAGVSQTPSNKVTEKGKYVELRCDPISGHTALYWYRQSLGQGPEFLIYFQGTGAADDSGLPNDRFFAVRPEGSVSTLKIQRTERGDSAVYLCASSLSRPGLYTEAFFGQGTRLTVV.

To note about this clone: Sequence at one end of the junction differs from germline and may be a read error. This chain links TRBV30 with TRBJ1-4, with TRBD1 identical over 7 bases. Per germline, CDR1 GTSNPN and CDR2 SVGIG (reference sequence). The length of the CDR3 is 13 residues. Here the CDR3 reads CAWSEGAKEKLFF. CDR3 DNA: TGTGCCTGGAGTGAGGGGGCTAAGGAAAAACTGTTTTTT.

The chain couples TRBV7-2 to TRBJ2-2, with 10 bases that match TRBD2. There are 15 residues in the CDR3. Trimming at V came to 3 bases and at J to 6 bases, leaving 4 bases not matched to a gene. The germline V gene has CDR1 SGHTA and CDR2 FQGNSA. Written as DNA, the CDR3 is TGTGCCAGCAGCTTGGGACTAGCGATAGCCGGGGAGCTGTTTTTT. Translating it yields CASSLGLAIAGELFF.

This clone has a handful of counts. The chain recombines TRBV2 with TRBJ1-1; 11 positions agree with TRBD1. The germline CDR1 and CDR2 sequences are SNHLY and FYNNEI. CDR3 length: 14 residues. The trim removed 7 bases at V and 3 bases at J, leaving 4 bases unmatched. CDR3 in amino acids: CASTWDRGYTEAFF. In DNA form, the CDR3 reads TGTGCCAGCACCTGGGACAGGGGGTACACTGAAGCTTTCTTT.